The sequence of this TCR beta chain was determined in a study of shared clonotypes between healthy human individuals. V lost 0 bases and J 8 bases, leaving 13 bases between the germline ends. Germline-derived CDR1 and CDR2 are SGHTA and FQGTGA. The CDR3 has 14 amino acids. Methods used by the authors: Sequence data from immunoSEQ were junction-only and lacked quality scores; consequently, filtering differed. The data were produced by immunoSEQ multiplex PCR, yet TCRdb's version contains in-frame clones alone and is incomplete. From that table come the V and J calls and clone size; the DNA was used to work out D and trimming. In the table there are approximately 2,300,000 clones, roughly 90% of which are singletons.

The TCR originated in a man between 18 and 35 years old in good health. Some clones in this sample may be carry-over from other donors' samples. Material: naive CD4+ T cells from PBMCs. Subset: CD45RA+ positively selected. This chain connects TRBV7-3 to TRBJ1-2; TRBD1 is a possible D gene (6 bases). This chain's CDR3 is CASSLTTRGEGYTF. The CDR3 nucleotides are TGTGCCAGCAGCTTAACGACTAGGGGGGAAGGCTACACCTTC.